The clone carrying this TCR beta chain was found a few times. These data belong to a study of cytomegalovirus exposure and HLA in healthy donors. The V end lost 0 bases, the J end lost 6 bases, and 12 bases lay between the germline ends. CDR1 and CDR2 from the germline V gene are LGHNA and YNFKEQ. CDR3 size: 14 residues. An approximately 120-subject validation cohort, separate from the roughly 680-subject first cohort, supplied the donors. Profiled with immunoSEQ multiplex PCR; TCRdb holds only in-frame clones, not every one. The sample yields 150,000 to 200,000 clones, about 90% seen once. The TCR sequence derives from a woman aged 18-30 years in good health and CMV-seropositive. Sequenced sample: PBMCs. The rearrangement joins TRBV4-2 to TRBJ2-7, with a weak D call TRBD2 (5 bases). The CDR3: CASSQDWETLEQYF. For the CDR3, the DNA is TGTGCCAGCAGCCAAGACTGGGAGACCCTCGAGCAGTACTTC.